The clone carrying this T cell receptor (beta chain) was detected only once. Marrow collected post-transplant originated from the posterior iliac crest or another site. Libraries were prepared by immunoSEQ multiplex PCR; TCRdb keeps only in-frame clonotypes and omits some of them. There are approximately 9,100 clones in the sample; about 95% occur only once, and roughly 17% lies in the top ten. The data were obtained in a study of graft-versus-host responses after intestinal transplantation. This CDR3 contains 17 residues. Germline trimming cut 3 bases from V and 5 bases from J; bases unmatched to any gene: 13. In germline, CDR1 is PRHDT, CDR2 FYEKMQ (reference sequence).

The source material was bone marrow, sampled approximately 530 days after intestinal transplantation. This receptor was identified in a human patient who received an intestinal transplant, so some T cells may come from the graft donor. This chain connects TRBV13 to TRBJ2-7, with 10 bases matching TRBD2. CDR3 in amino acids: CASSFDLAGAPTHEQYF. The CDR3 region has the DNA TGTGCCAGCAGCTTTGATCTAGCGGGAGCCCCCACCCACGAGCAGTACTTC. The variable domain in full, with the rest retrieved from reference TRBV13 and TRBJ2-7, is AAGVIQSPRHLIKEKRETATLKCYPIPRHDTVYWYQQGPGQDPQFLISFYEKMQSDKGSIPDRFSAQQFSDYHSELNMSSLELGDSALYFCASSFDLAGAPTHEQYFGPGTRLTVT.